The entry that follows covers one TCR beta chain sequence. This sample is part of a study of neoadjuvant anti-PD-1 for oral cavity cancer. Repertoires were generated with immunoSEQ multiplex PCR, while TCRdb's copy carries only in-frame clones and drops some. Here the sample spans tens of thousands of clones, 70% to 85% being singletons. Germline V gives CDR1 SEHNR, CDR2 FQNEAQ (reference sequence). Trimming removed 3 bases at V and 6 bases at J, with 8 bases between. This CDR3 has 12 residues. The V gene is TRBV7-9, the J gene TRBJ2-5; D gene uncertain. The TCR originated in a person aged 40-85 years with oral cavity squamous cell carcinoma. The source was PBMCs, collected before nivolumab (anti-PD-1) treatment. CDR3 residues: CASSFRRKTQYF. Here the CDR3 DNA reads TGTGCCAGCAGCTTCCGCAGGAAGACCCAGTACTTC.